Listed below are T cell receptor beta chains from one sample, sequenced in a study of blood T cell repertoires in COVID-19. Using immunoSEQ multiplex PCR, the repertoire was profiled, and TCRdb retains in-frame clones only, with some absent. The sample lists approximately 200,000 clones, about 88% seen once, with 2.5% to 3.5% in the top ten. The sequencing sample was made of peripheral blood. The receptors were sampled from a woman between 55 and 75 years old with acute or convalescent COVID-19. Both conserved end residues are part of each CDR3. D genes are given only for firm matches. Clone size is not always given. Where it is, it says once, few, many or a class for expanded clones.

once,TRBV9,TRBD1,TRBJ1-2,TGTGCCAGCAGCGGGGGGACAGGGGACTATGGCTACACCTTC,CASSGGTGDYGYTF
NA,TRBV7-2,NA,TRBJ2-7,TGTGCCAGCAGCTTAGGTCAGGGTCCTTTCTACGAGCAGTACTTC,CASSLGQGPFYEQYF
few,TRBV19,TRBD1,TRBJ1-5,TGTGCCAGTAGTACACGTAGACAGGGGGCGAGAGAAAGCAATCAGCCCCAGCATTTT,CASSTRRQGARESNQPQHF
NA,TRBV6-5,NA,TRBJ2-7,TGTGCCAGCAGACCGACAGTTGCCTACGAGCAGTACTTC,CASRPTVAYEQYF
NA,TRBV27,NA,TRBJ2-5,TGTGCCAGCAGCACCGGGTCCCCTGTGGGGACCCAGTACTTC,CASSTGSPVGTQYF
NA,TRBV27,NA,TRBJ2-2,TGTGCCAGCAGTTTTTTAATTTCGGACACCGGGGAGCTGTTTTTT,CASSFLISDTGELFF
once,TRBV6-6,TRBD1,TRBJ1-3,TGTGCCAGCACCCGCGACAGGGCTGGAAACACCATATATTTT,CASTRDRAGNTIYF
NA,TRBV6-5,NA,TRBJ2-2,TGTGCCAGCAGTTACCGGGGCGGGGAGCTGTTTTTT,CASSYRGGELFF
NA,TRBV11-1,TRBD2,TRBJ2-1,TGTGCCAGTATTCTCCTAGCGGGGGCCTCCTACAATGAGCAGTTCTTC,CASILLAGASYNEQFF
NA,TRBV4-2,TRBD1,TRBJ1-5,TGTGCCAGCAGCCAATACAGGGGGCCCAATCAGCCCCAGCATTTT,CASSQYRGPNQPQHF
NA,TRBV6-5,TRBD1,TRBJ1-4,TGTGCCAGCCACACTACAGGGGGCGCGGGTGAAAAACTGTTTTTT,CASHTTGGAGEKLFF
NA,TRBV7-9,TRBD1,TRBJ1-4,TGTGCCAGCAGCTTGGGGACAGGGGGCTTTGAAAAACTGTTTTTT,CASSLGTGGFEKLFF
NA,TRBV27,TRBD1,TRBJ1-2,TGTGCCAGCAGCTCCGGACAGGGGGGCCACTATGGCTACACCTTC,CASSSGQGGHYGYTF
NA,TRBV6-5,TRBD2,TRBJ2-1,TGTGCCAGCAGTTCTCCGGGACTAGCGTACAATGAGCAGTTCTTC,CASSSPGLAYNEQFF
once,TRBV7-8,NA,TRBJ1-5,TGTGCCAGCAGCCGCGGATCAGCACTAATTAATCAGCCCCAGCATTTT,CASSRGSALINQPQHF
NA,TRBV7-9,NA,TRBJ2-7,TGTGCCAGCAGCTTATGGACGCCAGGAGGTCTCGAGCAGTACTTC,CASSLWTPGGLEQYF
NA,TRBV5-1,NA,TRBJ1-1,TGCGCCAGCAGCCCGGACATGGCCTCTGGCGCTGAAGCTTTCTTT,CASSPDMASGAEAFF
few,TRBV9,NA,TRBJ1-5,TGTGCCAGCAGCGTAGGACAGGTAAATCAGCCCCAGCATTTT,CASSVGQVNQPQHF
once,TRBV5-6,NA,TRBJ1-6,TGTGCCAGCAGCTTGGGGGCCCTAACTAATTCACCCCTCCACTTT,CASSLGALTNSPLHF
NA,TRBV4-2,NA,TRBJ2-5,TGTGCCAGCAGCCCCTCCGCGGGTGTCGAAGAGACCCAGTACTTC,CASSPSAGVEETQYF
NA,TRBV3-1/TRBV3-2,NA,TRBJ2-3,TGTGCCAGCAGCCAAGCCCAGGGTCGGTCGACAGATACGCAGTATTTT,CASSQAQGRSTDTQYF
NA,TRBV5-1,TRBD2,TRBJ2-3,TGCGCCAGTCAACCCCTAGCGGGGCACACAGATACGCAGTATTTT,CASQPLAGHTDTQYF
NA,TRBV30,TRBD2,TRBJ2-7,TGTGCCTGGAGTCGGGGGGGGAGCATCTACGAGCAGTACTTC,CAWSRGGSIYEQYF
NA,TRBV11-2,TRBD2,TRBJ2-3,TGTGCCAGCAGCCTTAGACTAGCCGGCAGCGCAGATACGCAGTATTTT,CASSLRLAGSADTQYF
few,TRBV6-5,NA,TRBJ2-5,TGTGCCACCAGGGGGGGATCAGAGACCCAGTACTTC,CATRGGSETQYF
NA,TRBV12-3/TRBV12-4,NA,TRBJ2-5,TGTGCCAGCAGGACCGCTGCCACTAGAGTTGAGTACTTC,CASRTAATRVEYF
NA,TRBV4-3,TRBD2,TRBJ2-1,TGCGCCAGCAGCCAATCCCTAGCGGGAGGGCCCGAGCAGTTCTTC,CASSQSLAGGPEQFF
NA,TRBV3-1/TRBV3-2,NA,TRBJ1-4,TGTGCCAGCAGCCAAGCGGGGGGCGGTGAAAAACTGTTTTTT,CASSQAGGGEKLFF
NA,TRBV18,TRBD1,TRBJ2-4,TGTGCCAGCTCAACGGGACAGGTTCAAAGCAAAAACATTCAGTACTTC,CASSTGQVQSKNIQYF
NA,TRBV25-1,NA,TRBJ1-6,TGTGCCAGCAGAGGACAGTATAATTCACCCCTCCACTTT,CASRGQYNSPLHF
NA,TRBV6-1,TRBD1,TRBJ2-7,TGTGCCAGCAGTGTCAAATCCGGGACAGCGGTCACCTACGAGCAGTACTTC,CASSVKSGTAVTYEQYF
NA,TRBV14,NA,TRBJ2-1,TGTGCCAGCAGCCAAGACTGGCGGACTCCCGAAAATGAGCAGTTCTTC,CASSQDWRTPENEQFF
NA,TRBV25-1,TRBD2,TRBJ2-1,TGTGCCAGCAGTGAATATAAACTAGCGGGGGATGAGCAGTTCTTC,CASSEYKLAGDEQFF
once,TRBV5-1,NA,TRBJ1-4,TGCGCCAGCAGCCTAACCCGGGTTAATGAAAAACTGTTTTTT,CASSLTRVNEKLFF
NA,TRBV5-5,NA,TRBJ2-1,TGTGCCAGCAGCTTGGTTCCGGCAAGGGGGAATGAGCAGTTCTTC,CASSLVPARGNEQFF
NA,TRBV3-1/TRBV3-2,NA,TRBJ2-3,TGTGCCAGCAGCCAAAAACTAACAGATACGCAGTATTTT,CASSQKLTDTQYF
NA,TRBV4-2,TRBD2,TRBJ2-5,TGTGCCAGCAGCCGCGGGACTAGCGGGTTTCAAGAGACCCAGTACTTC,CASSRGTSGFQETQYF
NA,TRBV11-2,TRBD1,TRBJ2-1,TGTGCCAGCAGCGCACGGACAGGGGGCTACAATGAGCAGTTCTTC,CASSARTGGYNEQFF
NA,TRBV7-2,NA,TRBJ2-5,TGTGCCAGCAGCTTATTAGTCCAAGAGACCCAGTACTTC,CASSLLVQETQYF
NA,TRBV2,NA,TRBJ1-4,TGTGCCAGCAGTGAATTTACGTTGGGTAGCGATGAAAAACTGTTTTTT,CASSEFTLGSDEKLFF
NA,TRBV28,NA,TRBJ1-3,TGTGCCAGCACCCTCCTAGTAGGGGATGGAAACACCATATATTTT,CASTLLVGDGNTIYF
NA,TRBV18,TRBD1,TRBJ1-1,TGTGCCAGCTCACCAGTAGAGGGGGCGCGTACTGAAGCTTTCTTT,CASSPVEGARTEAFF
NA,TRBV3-1/TRBV3-2,TRBD2,TRBJ2-3,TGTGCCAGCAGCCAAGATCTATCGACTAGCGGTAGAAATACGCAGTATTTT,CASSQDLSTSGRNTQYF
NA,TRBV3-1/TRBV3-2,NA,TRBJ2-1,TGTGCCAGCAGCCAGGTCCAAGCGTTGGTTAGCAATGAGCAGTTCTTC,CASSQVQALVSNEQFF
NA,TRBV27,NA,TRBJ2-7,TGTGCCAGCAGACCCCAGGGGGGTGGCTACGAGCAGTACTTC,CASRPQGGGYEQYF
NA,TRBV4-1,TRBD1,TRBJ1-5,TGCGCCAGCAGCCAATCAACCCAAACAGGGGCGGATCAGCCCCAGCATTTT,CASSQSTQTGADQPQHF
NA,TRBV7-8,NA,TRBJ1-1,TGTGCCAGCAGCTTAGTTGTGTCAGGGCTCACTGAAGCTTTCTTT,CASSLVVSGLTEAFF
NA,TRBV14,TRBD1,TRBJ2-7,TGTGCCAGCAGCGTTGGGACAGGAGGCGAGCAGTACTTC,CASSVGTGGEQYF
NA,TRBV21-1,NA,TRBJ2-5,TGTGCCAGCAGCCACCGACTGGCGGAGGGCTCAGACGAGACCCAGTACTTC,CASSHRLAEGSDETQYF
NA,TRBV18,NA,TRBJ1-1,TGTGCCAGCTCACTGAAACCGACAGAAAATTATGAAGCTTTCTTT,CASSLKPTENYEAFF
NA,TRBV19,NA,TRBJ2-2,TGTGCCAGTAGTACCCAACTAGTCCGCACCGGGGAGCTGTTTTTT,CASSTQLVRTGELFF
NA,TRBV19,TRBD2,TRBJ2-3,TGTGCCAGTAGCCAAAGAAGCGGGAACGCAGATACGCAGTATTTT,CASSQRSGNADTQYF
NA,TRBV6-5,NA,TRBJ2-7,TGTGCCAGCAGTTACGGCGGCCCCGGGGAAGCCTACGAGCAGTACTTC,CASSYGGPGEAYEQYF
NA,TRBV27,TRBD2,TRBJ2-2,TGTGCCAGCAGTTGGGGCGGGAGGAACACCGGGGAGCTGTTTTTT,CASSWGGRNTGELFF
NA,TRBV6-5,TRBD1,TRBJ1-2,TGTGCCAGCAGTTACTCCACGGGACAGGGCTATGGCTACACCTTC,CASSYSTGQGYGYTF
NA,TRBV27,NA,TRBJ2-3,TGTGCCAGCAGTTATCGCGGTGGCACAGATACGCAGTATTTT,CASSYRGGTDTQYF
NA,TRBV19,NA,TRBJ2-5,TGTGCCAGTAGTTTGAGGGGGCAAGAGACCCAGTACTTC,CASSLRGQETQYF
once,TRBV29-1,NA,TRBJ1-1,TGCAGCGTTGAAAATCAGGGGAACACTGAAGCTTTCTTT,CSVENQGNTEAFF
NA,TRBV24-1,TRBD1,TRBJ2-1,TGTGCCACCAGTGCCCCAGGGGGTAATGAGCAGTTCTTC,CATSAPGGNEQFF